This T cell receptor (beta chain) appears in the sequencing data of a study of OX40 agonist ivuxolimab in advanced cancers. Study background: Intravenous ivuxolimab at 0.01 to 10 mg/kg was given to patients every 2 weeks. Partial responses were achieved by three patients, one with hepatocellular carcinoma and two with cutaneous melanoma.

The data were produced by immunoSEQ multiplex PCR, yet TCRdb's version contains in-frame clones alone and is incomplete. In the table there are around 100,000 clones, about nine tenths of which are singletons. This CDR3 is built from 18 residues. CDR1 and CDR2 (germline): SGHDT, YYEEEE. V trimming: 1 base; J trimming: 5 bases; junction bases outside the gene matches: 9. This clone occurred once. This sequence was found in an adult with an advanced solid tumor such as melanoma, head and neck, liver or kidney cancer. The gene calls are TRBV5-6 and TRBJ2-1; 13 bases fit TRBD2. Sequencing used CD4+ or CD8+ T cells sorted from blood, obtained in a trial of the OX40 agonist ivuxolimab. The CDR3 region has the DNA TGTGCCAGCAGCTTGCTTGGACTAGCGGGAGTCAGGAACAATGAGCAGTTCTTC. This codes for CASSLLGLAGVRNNEQFF.